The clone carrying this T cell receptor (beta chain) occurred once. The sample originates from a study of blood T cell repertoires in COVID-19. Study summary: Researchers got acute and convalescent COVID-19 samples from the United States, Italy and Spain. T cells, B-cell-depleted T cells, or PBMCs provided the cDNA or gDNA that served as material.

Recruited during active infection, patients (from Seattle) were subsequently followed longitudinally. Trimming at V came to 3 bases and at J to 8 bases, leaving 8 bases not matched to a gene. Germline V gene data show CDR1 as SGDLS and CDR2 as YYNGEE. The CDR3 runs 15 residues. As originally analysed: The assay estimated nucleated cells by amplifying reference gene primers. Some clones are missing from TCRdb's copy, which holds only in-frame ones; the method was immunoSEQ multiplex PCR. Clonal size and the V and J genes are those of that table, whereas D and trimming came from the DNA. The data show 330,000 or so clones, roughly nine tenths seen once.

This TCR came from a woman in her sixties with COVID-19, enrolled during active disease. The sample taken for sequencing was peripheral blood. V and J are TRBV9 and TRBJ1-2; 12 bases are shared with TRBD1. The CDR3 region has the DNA TGTGCCAGCAGCGATTACGGGACAGGGGGCTGGGGCTACACCTTC. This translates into CASSDYGTGGWGYTF.